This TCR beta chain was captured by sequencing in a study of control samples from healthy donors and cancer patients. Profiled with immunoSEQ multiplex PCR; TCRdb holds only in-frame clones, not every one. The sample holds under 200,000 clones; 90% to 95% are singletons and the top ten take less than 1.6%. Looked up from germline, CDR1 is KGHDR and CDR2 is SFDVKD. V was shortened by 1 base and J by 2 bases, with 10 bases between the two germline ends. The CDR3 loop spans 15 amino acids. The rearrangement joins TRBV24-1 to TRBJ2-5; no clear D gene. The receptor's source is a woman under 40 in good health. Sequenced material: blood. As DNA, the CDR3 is TGTGCCACCAGTGATTTCGTGACGGCTCAAGAGACCCAGTACTTC. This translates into CATSDFVTAQETQYF.